This T cell receptor (beta chain) was retrieved from a study of blood T cell repertoires in COVID-19. TCRdb's copy holds only in-frame clones and misses some; the assay was immunoSEQ multiplex PCR. The sample lists 250,000 to 400,000 clones, 90% seen once, with 2.5% to 3.5% in the top ten. This clone turned up a few times. Germline V lookup: CDR1 SNHLY, CDR2 FYNNEI. V was pared by 4 bases and J by 2 bases, with 2 bases between. The CDR3 extends over 11 amino acids. The sequencing input was peripheral blood. This sequence originates from a woman in her thirties with COVID-19, enrolled during active disease. This chain uses TRBV2 with TRBJ1-1; no reliable D call. CDR3 region: CASSANTEAFF. CDR3 nucleotides: TGTGCCAGCAGTGCTAACACTGAAGCTTTCTTT.